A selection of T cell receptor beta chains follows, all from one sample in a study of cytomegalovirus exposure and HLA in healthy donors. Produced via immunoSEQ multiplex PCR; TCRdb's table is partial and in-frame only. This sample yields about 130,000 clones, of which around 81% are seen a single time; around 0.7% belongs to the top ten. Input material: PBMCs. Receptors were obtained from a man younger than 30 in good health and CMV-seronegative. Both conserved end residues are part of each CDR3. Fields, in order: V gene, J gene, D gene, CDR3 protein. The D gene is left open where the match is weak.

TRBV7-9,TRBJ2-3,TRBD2,CASSLWASGSTDTQYF
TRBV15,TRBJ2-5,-,CATSRDLKETQYF
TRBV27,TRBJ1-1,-,CASSLLGVLNTEAFF
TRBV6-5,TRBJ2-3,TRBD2,CASSPSGARTDTQYF
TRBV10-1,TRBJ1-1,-,CASSESGGGTEAFF
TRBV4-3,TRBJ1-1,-,CASSQDRAPGTEAFF
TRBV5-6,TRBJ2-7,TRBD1,CASSLGTGVLSEQYF
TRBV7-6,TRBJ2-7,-,CASSQFSYEQYF
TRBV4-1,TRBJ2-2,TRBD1,CASSLGTGTNTGELFF
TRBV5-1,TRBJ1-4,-,CASSPRQSVEKLFF
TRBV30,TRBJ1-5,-,CAWSNENQPQHF
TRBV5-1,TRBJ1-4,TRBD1,CASSLSRGGTGVGEKLFF
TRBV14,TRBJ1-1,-,CASSQDRGRSVEAFF
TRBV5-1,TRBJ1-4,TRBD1,CASTLYPGQNLKLNEKLFF
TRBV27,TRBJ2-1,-,CASSLYSGEQFF
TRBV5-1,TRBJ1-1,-,CASRAHYEAFF
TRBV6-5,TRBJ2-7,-,CASSPARVLYEQYF
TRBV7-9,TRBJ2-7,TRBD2,CASSTRTSGSYEQYF
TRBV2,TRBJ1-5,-,CASVLQRDQPQHF
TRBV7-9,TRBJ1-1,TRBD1,CASSLLKGAKTTEAFF
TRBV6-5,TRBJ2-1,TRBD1,CASTWTGYDEQFF
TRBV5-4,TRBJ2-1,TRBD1,CASSPGQGRDEQFF
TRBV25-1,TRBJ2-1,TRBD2,CASSTSGGVSYNEQFF
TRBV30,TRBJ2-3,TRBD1,CAWTTGVSADTQYF
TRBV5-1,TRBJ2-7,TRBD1,CASSQQGNYEQYF
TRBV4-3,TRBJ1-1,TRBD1,CASSHPQGVNTEAFF
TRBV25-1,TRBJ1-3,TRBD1,CASSDPDRANTIYF
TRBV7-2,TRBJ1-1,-,CASSLFGQGNTEAFF
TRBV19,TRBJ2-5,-,CASSWQVQETQYF
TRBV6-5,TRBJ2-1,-,CASKDWRNEQFF
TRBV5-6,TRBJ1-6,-,CASSSPQQGRGSPLHF
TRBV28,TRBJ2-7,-,CASRAPGAYEQYF
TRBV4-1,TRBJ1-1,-,CASRGVLKNTEAFF
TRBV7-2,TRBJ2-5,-,CASSPRYQETQYF
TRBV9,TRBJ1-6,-,CASSETGTGASPLHF
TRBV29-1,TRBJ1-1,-,CSVEEGRRGSTEAFF
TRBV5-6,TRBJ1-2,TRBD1,CASSPGQGGETNYGYTF
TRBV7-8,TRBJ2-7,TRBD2,CASSLAFLGLAGAASSYEQYF
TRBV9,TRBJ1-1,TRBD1,CASSVGGQVGTEAFF
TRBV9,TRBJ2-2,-,CASSVPAAHLTGELFF
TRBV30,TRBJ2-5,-,CAWSVPSLRIVTQYF
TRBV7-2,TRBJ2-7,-,CASSYRDPYEQYF
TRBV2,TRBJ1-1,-,CASSEGGMNTEAFF
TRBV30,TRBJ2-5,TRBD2,CAWAFLGRQERGGAETQYF
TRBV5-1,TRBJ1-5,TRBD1,CASSPGQAEGVQPQHF
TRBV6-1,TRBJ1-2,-,CASSSRKSGYGYTF
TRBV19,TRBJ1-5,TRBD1,CASTPGQGNNQPQHF
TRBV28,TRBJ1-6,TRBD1,CASSSDRVSPLHF
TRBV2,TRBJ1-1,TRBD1,CASSTPGQGAKTEAFF
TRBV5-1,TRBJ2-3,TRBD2,CASRVGASGSTDTQYF
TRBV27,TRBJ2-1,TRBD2,CASSLGQLADNEQFF
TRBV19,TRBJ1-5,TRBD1,CASTKGGVNDQPQHF
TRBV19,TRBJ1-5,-,CASSLDSTVNQPQHF
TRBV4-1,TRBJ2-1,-,CASSQAASSVYNEQFF
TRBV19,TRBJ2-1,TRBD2,CASSDGGGAPNEQFF
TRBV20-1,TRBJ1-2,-,CSEGTVEGYTF
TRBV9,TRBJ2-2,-,CASSEIPRTGELFF